This T cell receptor (beta chain) was identified in a study of T cell responses to AZD1222 COVID-19 vaccine. Sequenced by immunoSEQ multiplex PCR; TCRdb stores in-frame clones only, minus some. The data contain more than 95,000 clones, 90% of them singletons. Overall study findings and caveats: Sampling captured repertoires only after the peak T cell response. Nearly half of spike-specific TCRs reportedly target variant regions that are unmutated in the B.1.351 and B.1.1.7 variants. Most donors were white British and more were female, and clonal diversity was possibly underestimated.

On this clone itself: Its target is not known.

V shed 0 bases and J shed 7 bases, with 13 bases lying between them. CDR1 and CDR2 from the germline V gene are SGDLS and YYNGEE. CDR3 length: 14 residues. The sequences come from peripheral blood, collected on day 0 of AZD1222 vaccination. This sequence originates from an adult in good health. The V and J genes are TRBV9 and TRBJ1-2; D might be TRBD1 (5 bases). CDR3 sequence (DNA): TGTGCCAGCAGCGTAGACAGGCCTCGGGGTGGCTACACCTTC. Translation gives CASSVDRPRGGYTF.